The entry below describes one TCR beta chain. What it recognizes is unknown. This sample stems from a study of blood T cells in healthy people across ages. Notes on the study in general: Roughly linear age-related decline in beta diversity appeared, significant by age 40.

The CDR3 is 15 residues long. The germline CDR1 and CDR2 sequences are SGHDT and YYEEEE. Trimming took off 6 bases at V and 4 bases at J, with 18 bases between the two ends. For the second PCR, which ran for 7 to 11 cycles, a sample-barcoded 5' primer and a J-beta primer mix were used. At least 2.5 million CDR3-containing paired-end reads were obtained per sample. One entry per CDR3 protein results from TCRdb running MiXCR on the 5' RACE reads. The sample lists fewer than 800,000 distinct CDR3 sequences; around a quarter were seen once. These data are also associated with another study on T cells of mothers and their children. That report notes: Material was donated by three healthy Caucasian mothers and their six children.

Sequencing input: blood. V is TRBV5-6 and J is TRBJ2-3; possibly TRBD1 or TRBD2 for D (5 bases each). The clonotype was recovered from a boy younger than 18 in good health. The CDR3 sequence is CASISGLAPPDTQYF. CDR3 DNA: TGTGCCAGCATCTCGGGGCTAGCACCCCCAGATACGCAGTATTTT.